This T cell receptor beta chain was obtained from a study of cytomegalovirus exposure and HLA in healthy donors. Study in general: Genetic ancestry analysis placed about 76% of the 398 donors that were genotyped in the Caucasian-associated cluster. Notes on the study in general: Cytomegalovirus-associated TCR beta chains were listed, numbering some 150.

A remark on this clone: Antigen specificity is unknown.

The ends lost 3 bases at V and 5 bases at J; junction bases unmatched: 8. Germline loops: CDR1 SGHVS, CDR2 FQNEAQ. This CDR3 comprises 16 residues. The PCR had 60 Vbeta and 13 Jbeta primers. Here immunoSEQ multiplex PCR was the method, and the copy in TCRdb shows in-frame clones only, minus some. This table lists roughly 51,000 clones. Sequencing was carried out using PBMCs. The chain is built from TRBV7-8 and TRBJ2-3, with 10 bases that match TRBD1. This clonotype originated in a woman in her forties or fifties in good health and CMV-seropositive. The CDR3 protein is CASSLDDRGLVDTQYF. The CDR3 DNA reads as TGTGCCAGCAGCTTGGATGACAGGGGGCTTGTAGATACGCAGTATTTT.